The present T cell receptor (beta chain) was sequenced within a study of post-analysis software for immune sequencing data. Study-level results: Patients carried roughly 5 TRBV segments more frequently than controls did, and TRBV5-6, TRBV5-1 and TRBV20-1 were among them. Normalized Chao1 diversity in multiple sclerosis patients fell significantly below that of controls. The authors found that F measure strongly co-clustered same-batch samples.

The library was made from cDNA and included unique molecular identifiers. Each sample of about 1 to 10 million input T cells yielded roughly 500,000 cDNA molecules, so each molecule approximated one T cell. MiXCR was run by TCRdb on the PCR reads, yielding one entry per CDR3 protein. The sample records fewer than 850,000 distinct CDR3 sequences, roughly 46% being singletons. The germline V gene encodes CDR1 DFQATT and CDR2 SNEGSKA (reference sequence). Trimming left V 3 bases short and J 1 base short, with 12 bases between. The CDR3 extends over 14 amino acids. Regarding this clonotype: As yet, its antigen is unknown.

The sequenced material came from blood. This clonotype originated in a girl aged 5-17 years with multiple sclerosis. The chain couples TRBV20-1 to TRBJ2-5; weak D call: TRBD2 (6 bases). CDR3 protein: CSASGGTIQETQYF. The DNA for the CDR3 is TGCAGTGCTAGCGGGGGTACAATCCAAGAGACCCAGTACTTC.